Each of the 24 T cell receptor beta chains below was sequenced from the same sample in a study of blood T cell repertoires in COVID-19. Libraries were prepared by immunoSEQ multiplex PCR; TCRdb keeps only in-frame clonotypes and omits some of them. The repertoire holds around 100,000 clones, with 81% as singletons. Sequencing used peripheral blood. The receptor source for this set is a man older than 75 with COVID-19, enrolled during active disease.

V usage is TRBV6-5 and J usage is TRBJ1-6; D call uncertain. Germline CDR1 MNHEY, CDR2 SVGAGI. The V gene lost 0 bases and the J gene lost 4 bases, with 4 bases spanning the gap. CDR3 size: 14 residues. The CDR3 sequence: CASSYSQYNSPLHF. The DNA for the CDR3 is TGTGCCAGCAGTTACTCGCAGTATAATTCACCCCTCCACTTT.

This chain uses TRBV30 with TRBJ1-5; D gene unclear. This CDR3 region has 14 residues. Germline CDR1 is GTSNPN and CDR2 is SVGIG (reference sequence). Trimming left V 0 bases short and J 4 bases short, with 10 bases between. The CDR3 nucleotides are TGTGCCTGGAGTGTCGGTACCCTGAATCAGCCCCAGCATTTT. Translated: CAWSVGTLNQPQHF.

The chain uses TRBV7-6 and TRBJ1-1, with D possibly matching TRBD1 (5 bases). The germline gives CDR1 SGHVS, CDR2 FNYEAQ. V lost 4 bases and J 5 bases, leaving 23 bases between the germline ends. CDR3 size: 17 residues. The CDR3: CASSSWTNFGGGTEAFF. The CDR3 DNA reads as TGTGCCAGCAGCTCCTGGACTAACTTTGGGGGAGGGACTGAAGCTTTCTTT.

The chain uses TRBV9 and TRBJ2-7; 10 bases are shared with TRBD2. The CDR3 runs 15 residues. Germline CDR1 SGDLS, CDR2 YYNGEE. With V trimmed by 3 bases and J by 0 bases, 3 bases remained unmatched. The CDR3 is CASSALAGASYEQYF. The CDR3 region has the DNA TGTGCCAGCAGCGCCCTAGCGGGAGCCTCCTACGAGCAGTACTTC.

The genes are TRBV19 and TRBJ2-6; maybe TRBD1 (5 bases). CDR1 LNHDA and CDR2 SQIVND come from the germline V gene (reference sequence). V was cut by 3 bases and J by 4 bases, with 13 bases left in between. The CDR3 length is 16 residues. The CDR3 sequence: CASSIVGRAGANVLTF. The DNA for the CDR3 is TGTGCCAGTAGTATTGTCGGCAGGGCAGGGGCCAACGTCCTGACTTTC.

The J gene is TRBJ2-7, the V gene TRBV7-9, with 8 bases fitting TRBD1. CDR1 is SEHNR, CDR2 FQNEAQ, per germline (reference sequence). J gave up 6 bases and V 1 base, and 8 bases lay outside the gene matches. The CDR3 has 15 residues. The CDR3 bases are TGTGCCAGCAGCTTAGTAGGGCAGGGGGCGCGCGAGCAGTACTTC. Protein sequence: CASSLVGQGAREQYF.

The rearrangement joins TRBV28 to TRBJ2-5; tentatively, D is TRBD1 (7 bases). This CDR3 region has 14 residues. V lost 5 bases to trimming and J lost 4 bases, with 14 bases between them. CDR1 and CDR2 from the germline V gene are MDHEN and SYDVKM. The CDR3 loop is CASSPQGRRETQYF. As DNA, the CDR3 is TGTGCCAGCAGTCCACAGGGGAGGCGAGAGACCCAGTACTTC.

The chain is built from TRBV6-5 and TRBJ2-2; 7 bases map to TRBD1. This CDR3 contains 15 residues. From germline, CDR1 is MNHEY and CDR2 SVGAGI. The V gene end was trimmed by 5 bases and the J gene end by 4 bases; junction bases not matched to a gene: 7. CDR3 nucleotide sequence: TGTGCCAGCAGTCAGACAGGGTTAGGCACCGGGGAGCTGTTTTTT. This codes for CASSQTGLGTGELFF.

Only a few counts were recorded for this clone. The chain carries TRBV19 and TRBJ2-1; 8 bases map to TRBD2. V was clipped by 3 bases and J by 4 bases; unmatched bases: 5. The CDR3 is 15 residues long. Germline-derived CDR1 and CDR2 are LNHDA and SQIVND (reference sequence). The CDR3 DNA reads TGTGCCAGTAGTATCCGGGCTAGCGGGTACAATGAGCAGTTCTTC. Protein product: CASSIRASGYNEQFF. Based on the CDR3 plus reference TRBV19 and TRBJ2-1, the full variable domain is DGGITQSPKYLFRKEGQNVTLSCEQNLNHDAMYWYRQDPGQGLRLIYYSQIVNDFQKGDIAEGYSVSREKKESFPLTVTSAQKNPTAFYLCASSIRASGYNEQFFGPGTRLTVL.

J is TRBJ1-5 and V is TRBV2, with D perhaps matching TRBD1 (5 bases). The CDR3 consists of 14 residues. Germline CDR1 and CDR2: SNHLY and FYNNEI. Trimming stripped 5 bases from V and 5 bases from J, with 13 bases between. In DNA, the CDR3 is TGTGCCAGCAGTTTGGGGGGGTCCTATCAGCCCCAGCATTTT. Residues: CASSLGGSYQPQHF.

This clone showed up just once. The CDR3 is CASSLIGTQYF. Here the CDR3 DNA reads TGTGCCAGCAGCCTAATCGGGACCCAGTACTTC. The V call is TRBV7-2, the J call TRBJ2-5; no reliable D call. V lost 5 bases, J lost 7 bases, and 8 bases lay in between. Germline CDR1 SGHTA, CDR2 FQGNSA. This CDR3 is built from 11 residues.

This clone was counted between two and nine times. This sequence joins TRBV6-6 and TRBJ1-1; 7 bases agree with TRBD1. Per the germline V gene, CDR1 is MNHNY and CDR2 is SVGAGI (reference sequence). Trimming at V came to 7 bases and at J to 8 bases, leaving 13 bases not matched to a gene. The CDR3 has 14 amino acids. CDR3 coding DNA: TGTGCCAGCAATCGGGACAGTGGCATTGTGGAAGCTTTCTTT. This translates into CASNRDSGIVEAFF.

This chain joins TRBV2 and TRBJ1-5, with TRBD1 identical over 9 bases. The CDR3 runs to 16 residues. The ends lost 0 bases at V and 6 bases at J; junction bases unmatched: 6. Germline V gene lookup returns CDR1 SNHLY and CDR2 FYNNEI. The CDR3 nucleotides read TGTGCCAGCAGTGAAGCGCGTACAGGGGGCTTTCAGCCCCAGCATTTT. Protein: CASSEARTGGFQPQHF.

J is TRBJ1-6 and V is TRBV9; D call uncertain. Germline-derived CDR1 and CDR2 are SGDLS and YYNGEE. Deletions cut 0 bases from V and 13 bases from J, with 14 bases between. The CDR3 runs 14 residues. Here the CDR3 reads CASSVGTSGYPLHF. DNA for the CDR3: TGTGCCAGCAGCGTAGGGACCTCGGGATACCCCCTCCACTTT. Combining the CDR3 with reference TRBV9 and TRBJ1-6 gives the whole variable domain DSGVTQTPKHLITATGQRVTLRCSPRSGDLSVYWYQQSLDQGLQFLIQYYNGEERAKGNILERFSAQQFPDLHSELNLSSLELGDSALYFCASSVGTSGYPLHFGNGTRLTVT.

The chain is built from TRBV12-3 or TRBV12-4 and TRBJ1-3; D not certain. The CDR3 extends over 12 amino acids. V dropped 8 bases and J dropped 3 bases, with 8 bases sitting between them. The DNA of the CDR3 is TGTGCCAGCTCCCCTTATGGAAACACCATATATTTT. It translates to CASSPYGNTIYF.

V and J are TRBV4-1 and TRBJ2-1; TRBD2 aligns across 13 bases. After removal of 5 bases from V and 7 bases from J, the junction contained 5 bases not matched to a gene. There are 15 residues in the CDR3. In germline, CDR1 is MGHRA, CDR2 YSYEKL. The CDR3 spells CASSAGLAGLNEQFF. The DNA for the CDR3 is TGCGCCAGCAGCGCGGGACTAGCGGGGTTGAATGAGCAGTTCTTC.

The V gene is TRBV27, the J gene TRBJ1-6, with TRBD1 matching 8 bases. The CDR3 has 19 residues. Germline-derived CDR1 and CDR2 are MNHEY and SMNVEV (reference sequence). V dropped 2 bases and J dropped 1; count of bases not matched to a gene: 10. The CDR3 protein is CASSLTGGFSGSYNSPLHF. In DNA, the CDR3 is TGTGCCAGCAGTTTAACAGGGGGTTTTAGTGGGTCCTATAATTCACCCCTCCACTTT.

The CDR3 sequence: CASSQDLTGGYEQYF. Written as DNA, the CDR3 is TGTGCCAGCAGCCAAGACCTAACAGGGGGCTACGAGCAGTACTTC. The chain carries TRBV3-1 (or the pseudogene TRBV3-2) and TRBJ2-7; TRBD1 aligns across 8 bases. V was pared by 0 bases and J by 3 bases, with 4 bases of the junction left unmatched. In germline, CDR1 is LGHDT, CDR2 YNNKEL (reference sequence). The CDR3 extends over 15 amino acids.

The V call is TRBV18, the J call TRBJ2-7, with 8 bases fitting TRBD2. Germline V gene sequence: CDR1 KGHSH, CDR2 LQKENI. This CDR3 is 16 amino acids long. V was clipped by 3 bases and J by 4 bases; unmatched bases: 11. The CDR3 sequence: CASSPLSGGASYEQYF. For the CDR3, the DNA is TGTGCCAGCTCACCGTTAAGCGGGGGCGCAAGTTACGAGCAGTACTTC.

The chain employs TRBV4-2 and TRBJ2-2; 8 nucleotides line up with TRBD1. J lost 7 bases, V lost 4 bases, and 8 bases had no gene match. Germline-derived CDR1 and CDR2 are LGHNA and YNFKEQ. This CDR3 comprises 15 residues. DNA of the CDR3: TGTGCCAGCAGCCTTTCCCAGGGGGCGAGCGGGGAGCTGTTTTTT. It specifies CASSLSQGASGELFF.

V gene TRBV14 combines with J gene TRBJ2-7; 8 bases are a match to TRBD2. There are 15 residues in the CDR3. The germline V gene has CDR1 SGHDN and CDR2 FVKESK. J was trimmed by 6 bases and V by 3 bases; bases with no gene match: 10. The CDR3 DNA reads TGTGCCAGCAGCCAGTCGGGAGGGGGGAGGCTCGAGCAGTACTTC. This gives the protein CASSQSGGGRLEQYF.

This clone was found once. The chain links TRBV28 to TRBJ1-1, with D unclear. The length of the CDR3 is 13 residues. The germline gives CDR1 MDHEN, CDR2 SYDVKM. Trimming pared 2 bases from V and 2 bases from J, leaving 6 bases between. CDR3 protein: CASSLVANTEAFF. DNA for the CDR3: TGTGCCAGCAGTTTAGTGGCAAACACTGAAGCTTTCTTT.

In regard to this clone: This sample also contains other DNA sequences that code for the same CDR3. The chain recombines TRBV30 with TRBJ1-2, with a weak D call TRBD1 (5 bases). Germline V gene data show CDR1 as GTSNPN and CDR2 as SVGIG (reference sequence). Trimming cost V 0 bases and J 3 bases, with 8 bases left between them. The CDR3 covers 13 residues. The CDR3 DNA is TGTGCCTGGAGTGTAGCGGGGGACTATGGCTACACCTTC. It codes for CAWSVAGDYGYTF. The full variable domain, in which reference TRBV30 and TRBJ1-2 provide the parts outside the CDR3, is SQTIHQWPATLVQPVGSPLSLECTVEGTSNPNLYWYRQAAGRGLQLLFYSVGIGQISSEVPQNLSASRPQDRQFILSSKKLLLSDSGFYLCAWSVAGDYGYTFGSGTRLTVV.

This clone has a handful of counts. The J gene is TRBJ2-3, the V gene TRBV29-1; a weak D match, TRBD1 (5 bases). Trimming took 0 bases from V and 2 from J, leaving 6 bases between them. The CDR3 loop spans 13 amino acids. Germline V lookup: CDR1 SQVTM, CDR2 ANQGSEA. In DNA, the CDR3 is TGCAGCGTTGAAGACAGGGCCACAGATACGCAGTATTTT. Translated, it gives CSVEDRATDTQYF.